The 21 T cell receptor beta chains reported below all come from one sample, sequenced in a study of regulatory T cells in long-lasting Graves disease. Time point of the sample: newly diagnosed GD, antithyroid drugs for less than 3 months. Scientists built the TCR library using RNA that was extracted from PBMCs. Library construction for TCR beta used iRepertoire HTBI primers and Arm-PCR of CDR3 regions. TCRdb itself ran the multiplex PCR reads through MiXCR, one entry per CDR3 protein. Among 680,000 or so distinct CDR3 sequences listed, 16% were seen once. A further study also used this sample, focusing on T cells in Graves' hyperthyroidism and ophthalmopathy.

The source was peripheral blood mononuclear cells (PBMCs), collected at new diagnosis, from a patient treated with antithyroid drugs. These receptors were collected from a woman in her thirties with Graves disease.

This clonotype was counted ten times or more. The rearrangement joins TRBV2 to TRBJ2-2; D is unclear. Germline-derived CDR1 and CDR2 are SNHLY and FYNNEI. Trimming pared 0 bases from V and 1 base from J, leaving 3 bases between. The CDR3 is 14 amino acids. CDR3 residues: CASSEAGNTGELFF. DNA of the CDR3: TGTGCCAGCAGTGAAGCCGGGAACACCGGGGAGCTGTTTTTT. Full variable domain (missing parts from reference TRBV2 and TRBJ2-2): EPEVTQTPSHQVTQMGQEVILRCVPISNHLYFYWYRQILGQKVEFLVSFYNNEISEKSEIFDDQFSVERPDGSNFTLKIRSTKLEDSAMYFCASSEAGNTGELFFGEGSRLTVL.

This clonotype came up many times. A much more abundant neighbour one base away suggests this may be a read error. The chain recombines TRBV28 with TRBJ1-1; no firm D call. The length of the CDR3 is 13 residues. Germline CDR1 reads MDHEN; CDR2 reads SYDVKM. The CDR3 bases are TGTGCCAACAGTTTATATCAAAACGGTGAAGCTTTCTTT. Translating gives CANSLYQNGEAFF.

This clonotype came up many times. The chain recombines TRBV7-2 with TRBJ1-5; D is possibly TRBD1 (6 bases). This CDR3 comprises 14 residues. Germline CDR1 reads SGHTA; CDR2 reads FQGNSA. Trimming left V 5 bases short and J 3 bases short, with 11 bases between. CDR3 region: CASSQGRNNQPQHF. The CDR3 coding sequence is TGTGCCAGCAGCCAGGGGAGGAACAATCAGCCCCAGCATTTT.

This clonotype occurred a few times. The chain couples TRBV20-1 to TRBJ1-2; D is undetermined. This CDR3 comprises 13 residues. The germline gives CDR1 DFQATT, CDR2 SNEGSKA (reference sequence). V lost 3 bases and J lost 0, with 8 bases in between. CDR3 in amino acids: CSASPTTNYGYTF. CDR3 nucleotides: TGCAGTGCTAGCCCGACCACTAACTATGGCTACACCTTC.

Many counts were recorded for this clonotype. The V gene is TRBV20-1, the J gene TRBJ2-1; D is perhaps TRBD1 or TRBD2 (5 bases each). This CDR3 is 16 amino acids long. Trimming stripped 1 base from V and 0 bases from J, with 13 bases between. CDR1 and CDR2 from the germline V gene are DFQATT and SNEGSKA (reference sequence). The CDR3 spells CSARGGWRNSYNEQFF. The CDR3 bases are TGCAGTGCTAGAGGGGGGTGGCGGAACTCCTACAATGAGCAGTTCTTC.

The gene calls are TRBV7-2 and TRBJ2-5, with 11 bases identical to TRBD2. The CDR3 sequence is 16 residues long. V was clipped by 8 bases and J by 5 bases; unmatched bases: 13. From germline, CDR1 is SGHTA and CDR2 FQGNSA. CDR3 amino acids: CASATSGTGVGETQYF. DNA of the CDR3: TGTGCCAGCGCGACTAGCGGGACCGGGGTCGGGGAGACCCAGTACTTC.

V and J are TRBV2 and TRBJ1-5, with a weak D call TRBD1 (6 bases). The CDR3 has 16 amino acids. The germline V gene has CDR1 SNHLY and CDR2 FYNNEI. The V gene lost 6 bases and the J gene lost 0 bases, with 15 bases spanning the gap. CDR3 in amino acids: CASRAGTPNSNQPQHF. The CDR3 coding sequence is TGTGCCAGCAGAGCCGGGACACCTAATAGCAATCAGCCCCAGCATTTT.

This clonotype showed up just a few times. Here the CDR3 reads CASRTAGGGTDTQYF. The CDR3 bases are TGTGCCAGCAGGACCGCGGGAGGTGGCACAGATACGCAGTATTTT. The genes are TRBV3-1 and TRBJ2-3; 8 positions match TRBD2. CDR3 length: 15 amino acids. Trimming removed 6 bases from V and 1 base from J; junction bases left unmatched: 6. Germline assignment: CDR1 LGHDT and CDR2 YNNKEL (reference sequence).

This clonotype was picked up many times. The chain couples TRBV7-2 to TRBJ1-1; D unclear. This CDR3 spans 14 amino acids. Germline values: CDR1 SGHTA, CDR2 FQGNSA. V lost 2 bases and J 4 bases, leaving 11 bases between the germline ends. The CDR3 DNA reads TGTGCCAGCAGCTTACAGCCCTTGTCCACTGAAGCTTTCTTT. It specifies CASSLQPLSTEAFF.

This clonotype was counted at least ten times. This chain joins TRBV6-2 or TRBV6-3 and TRBJ1-1, with unresolved D. V gave up 2 bases and J gave up 7 bases, with 14 bases separating them. CDR1 and CDR2 from the germline V gene are MNHEY and SVGEGT. CDR3 size: 14 residues. The DNA for the CDR3 is TGTGCCAGCAGTTACACGGAGACAAACGATGAAGCTTTCTTT. Translated: CASSYTETNDEAFF.

Only a few counts were recorded for this clonotype. The chain is built from TRBV19 and TRBJ1-1, with TRBD1 as a possible D gene (5 bases). Looked up from germline, CDR1 is LNHDA and CDR2 is SQIVND (reference sequence). The CDR3 consists of 12 residues. V lost 11 bases to trimming and J lost 5 bases, with 15 bases between them. DNA for the CDR3: TGTGCCGCCTCAGGGAGGAGGACTGAAGCTTTCTTT. Its protein is CAASGRRTEAFF.

This clonotype was found many times. This chain joins TRBV2 and TRBJ1-4; 9 bases match TRBD1. Germline V gene sequence: CDR1 SNHLY, CDR2 FYNNEI. V was clipped by 5 bases and J by 4 bases; unmatched bases: 5. CDR3 size: 15 residues. CDR3 DNA: TGTGCCAGCAGTCTCGGGACAGGGCTTAATGAAAAACTGTTTTTT. Amino acid sequence: CASSLGTGLNEKLFF. The full variable domain, rest sourced from reference TRBV2 and TRBJ1-4, is EPEVTQTPSHQVTQMGQEVILRCVPISNHLYFYWYRQILGQKVEFLVSFYNNEISEKSEIFDDQFSVERPDGSNFTLKIRSTKLEDSAMYFCASSLGTGLNEKLFFGSGTQLSVL.

Ten or more counts support this clonotype. The chain couples TRBV29-1 to TRBJ1-2, with 7 bases lining up with TRBD1. CDR3 length: 15 amino acids. Germline V gives CDR1 SQVTM, CDR2 ANQGSEA. Trimming cost V 4 bases and J 4 bases; bases outside gene matches: 12. DNA for the CDR3: TGCAGCGTTGGAAATCAGGGGGATAGCCGCTATGGCTACACCTTC. Residues: CSVGNQGDSRYGYTF.

This clonotype has just a few counts. The chain has TRBV10-3 and TRBJ1-1; D call uncertain. Germline V CDR1 and CDR2: ENHRY, SYGVKD. The CDR3 covers 12 residues. The V gene lost 4 bases and the J gene lost 6 bases, with 9 bases spanning the gap. The CDR3 loop reads CAISAGRAEAFF. Here the CDR3 DNA reads TGTGCCATCAGTGCTGGGCGGGCTGAAGCTTTCTTT.

With respect to this clonotype: It may be a read error: a sequence one base away is much more abundant. The chain joins TRBV7-9 to TRBJ2-1; 9 nucleotides agree with TRBD2. J lost 10 bases, V lost 4 bases, and 17 bases had no gene match. This CDR3 is 17 amino acids long. From germline, CDR1 is SEHNR and CDR2 FQNEAQ (reference sequence). The DNA for the CDR3 is TGTGCCAGCAGCTCGCGACTAGCGGTTAAGAGCTCCTACGAGCAGTTCTTC. Amino acids: CASSSRLAVKSSYEQFF. Supplemented by reference TRBV7-9 and TRBJ2-1, the full variable domain reads DTGVSQNPRHKITKRGQNVTFRCDPISEHNRLYWYRQTLGQGPEFLTYFQNEAQLEKSRLLSDRFSAERPKGSFSTLEIQRTEQGDSAMYLCASSSRLAVKSSYEQFFGPGTRLTVL.

Turning to this clonotype: Since a much larger clone is just one base distant, this may be a read error. CDR3 in amino acids: CANRDSTWGGGEKLFF. CDR3 DNA: TGTGCCAACAGAGACTCTACCTGGGGCGGGGGTGAAAAACTGTTTTTT. V and J are TRBV2 and TRBJ1-4; perhaps TRBD1 as D (5 bases). V gave up 10 bases and J gave up 7 bases, with 25 bases separating them. CDR1 and CDR2 (germline): SNHLY, FYNNEI. There are 16 residues in the CDR3.

This clonotype has ten or more counts. J is TRBJ1-1 and V is TRBV20-1, with D possibly matching TRBD1 (5 bases). The CDR3 loop spans 15 amino acids. Germline V gene lookup returns CDR1 DFQATT and CDR2 SNEGSKA (reference sequence). Trimming shortened V by 1 base and J by 7 bases, and 19 bases separated the two germline ends. The CDR3 DNA is TGCAGTGCTAGAGTGGGCCGAATGACAGCCAATGAAGCTTTCTTT. Its protein product is CSARVGRMTANEAFF.

This clonotype was observed a few times. The chain employs TRBV20-1 and TRBJ1-5, with D perhaps matching TRBD1 (5 bases). Germline V CDR1 and CDR2: DFQATT, SNEGSKA (reference sequence). V dropped 5 bases and J dropped 0 bases, with 11 bases sitting between them. This CDR3 has 14 residues. The CDR3 reads CSAGGVYSNQPQHF. CDR3 nucleotides: TGCAGTGCTGGGGGGGTGTATAGCAATCAGCCCCAGCATTTT.

This clonotype was picked up many times. The rearrangement joins TRBV20-1 to TRBJ1-6; D may be TRBD1 (5 bases). The V gene lost 0 bases and the J gene lost 6 bases, with 9 bases spanning the gap. Looked up from germline, CDR1 is DFQATT and CDR2 is SNEGSKA (reference sequence). The CDR3 has 14 residues. The CDR3 DNA sequence: TGCAGTGCTAGAGACGGGGGGGTTAATTCACCCCTCCACTTT. It specifies CSARDGGVNSPLHF.

This clonotype was picked up many times. The rearrangement uses TRBV4-1 and TRBJ1-1; D is unclear. Per germline, CDR1 MGHRA and CDR2 YSYEKL. This CDR3 region has 14 residues. Trimming removed 3 bases at V and 5 bases at J, with 13 bases between. This chain's CDR3 is CASSHAAAVTEAFF. The CDR3 region has the DNA TGCGCCAGCAGCCATGCAGCAGCCGTGACTGAAGCTTTCTTT.

V gene TRBV5-6 combines with J gene TRBJ1-4; a possible D gene is TRBD1 (6 bases). Trimming took 1 base from V and 1 from J, leaving 14 bases between them. The germline gives CDR1 SGHDT, CDR2 YYEEEE. CDR3 size: 17 residues. CDR3 nucleotide sequence: TGTGCCAGCAGCTTGTTGGGGGGCGCGAGAACTAATGAAAAACTGTTTTTT. It is translated as CASSLLGGARTNEKLFF.